This TCR beta chain emerged from a study of shared clonotypes between healthy human individuals. General study findings and limits: Sequencing depth was predicted to influence how clonotypes are shared among donors. Only blood was sampled, and tissue TCR repertoires likely differ from blood ones.

This CDR3 comprises 14 residues. Germline V gene lookup returns CDR1 SGDLS and CDR2 YYNGEE. V was trimmed by 1 base and J by 0 bases, leaving 8 bases between them. As concerns this clone: What it recognizes is unknown.

Each unsorted PBMC replicate got 300 ng genomic DNA, 25,000 to 30,000 genomes. Authors' processing steps: ImmunoSEQ sequences covered only the junction and lacked quality scores; filtering therefore differed. The protocol was immunoSEQ multiplex PCR, while the TCRdb copy is restricted to in-frame clones and leaves out a portion. V, J and clone size were drawn from that table, and D and trimming were deduced from the DNA. The sample lists some 500,000 clones; about 74% were seen once. The sequenced sample consisted of PBMCs. The chain employs TRBV9 and TRBJ2-7; D is uncertain. The clonotype originates from a woman in her 40s in good health. Some clones in this sample may be carry-over from other donors' samples. The CDR3 here is CASSVSTYSYEQYF. CDR3 nucleotide sequence: TGTGCCAGCAGCGTATCCACATACTCCTACGAGCAGTACTTC.